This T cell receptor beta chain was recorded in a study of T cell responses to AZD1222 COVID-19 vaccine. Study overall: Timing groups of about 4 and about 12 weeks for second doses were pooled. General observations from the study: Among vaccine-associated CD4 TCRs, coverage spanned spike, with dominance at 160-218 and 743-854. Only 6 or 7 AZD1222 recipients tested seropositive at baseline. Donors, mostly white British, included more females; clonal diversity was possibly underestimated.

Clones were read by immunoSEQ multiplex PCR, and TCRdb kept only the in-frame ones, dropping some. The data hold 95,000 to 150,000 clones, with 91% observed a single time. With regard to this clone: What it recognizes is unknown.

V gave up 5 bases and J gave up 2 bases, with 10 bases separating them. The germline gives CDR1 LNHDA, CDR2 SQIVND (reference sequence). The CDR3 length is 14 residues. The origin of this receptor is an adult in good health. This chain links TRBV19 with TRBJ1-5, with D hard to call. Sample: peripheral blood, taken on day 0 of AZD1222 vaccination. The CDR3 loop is CASSHRVGNQPQHF. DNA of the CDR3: TGTGCCAGTAGTCACCGCGTTGGCAATCAGCCCCAGCATTTT.